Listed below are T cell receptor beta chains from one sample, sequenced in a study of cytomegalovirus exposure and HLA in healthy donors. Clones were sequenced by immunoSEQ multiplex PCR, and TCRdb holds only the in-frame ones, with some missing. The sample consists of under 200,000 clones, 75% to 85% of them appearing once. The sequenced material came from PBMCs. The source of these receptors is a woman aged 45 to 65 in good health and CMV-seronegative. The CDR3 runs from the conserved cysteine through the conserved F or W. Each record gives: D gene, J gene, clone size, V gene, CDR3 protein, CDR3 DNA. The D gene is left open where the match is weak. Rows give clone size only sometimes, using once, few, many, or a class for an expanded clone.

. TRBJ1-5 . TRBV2 CASSPDRTIYSNQPQHF TGTGCCAGCAGTCCCGACAGGACGATCTATAGCAATCAGCCCCAGCATTTT
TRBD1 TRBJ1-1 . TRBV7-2 CASSSDLGQGRLNTEAFF TGTGCCAGCAGCTCAGATTTGGGACAGGGGAGACTGAACACTGAAGCTTTCTTT
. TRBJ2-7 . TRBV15 CATSREVAVSEQYF TGTGCCACCAGCAGAGAGGTAGCGGTAAGTGAGCAGTACTTC
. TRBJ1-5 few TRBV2 CASSDGQISNQPQHF TGTGCCAGCAGTGATGGACAGATAAGCAATCAGCCCCAGCATTTT
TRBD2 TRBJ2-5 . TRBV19 CASSRGTSGRGETQYF TGTGCCAGTAGTAGAGGGACTAGCGGGAGAGGCGAGACCCAGTACTTC
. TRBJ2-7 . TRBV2 CASSDVGQYEQYF TGTGCCAGCAGTGATGTCGGACAGTACGAGCAGTACTTC
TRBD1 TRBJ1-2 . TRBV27 CASSPTWDRAYGYTF TGTGCCAGCAGCCCCACCTGGGACAGGGCTTATGGCTACACCTTC
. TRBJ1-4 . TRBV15 CATGGAQMEKLFF TGTGCCACGGGAGGGGCGCAAATGGAAAAACTGTTTTTT
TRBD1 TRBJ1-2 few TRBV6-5 CASSSQGLGYGYTF TGTGCCAGCAGTTCACAGGGGCTGGGCTATGGCTACACCTTC
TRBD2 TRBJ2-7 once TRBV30 CAWRVSGSYEQYF TGTGCCTGGAGGGTTAGCGGGAGTTACGAGCAGTACTTC
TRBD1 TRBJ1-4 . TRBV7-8 CASSLGQGGEKLSF TGTGCCAGCAGCTTAGGACAGGGTGGTGAAAAACTGTCTTTT
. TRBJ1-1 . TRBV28 CASAPGLGTEAFF TGTGCCAGCGCACCCGGGTTAGGAACTGAAGCTTTCTTT
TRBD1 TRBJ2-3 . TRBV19 CASSTTGTDTQYF TGTGCCAGTAGTACGACAGGGACAGATACGCAGTATTTT
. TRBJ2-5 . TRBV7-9 CASSLSSIMETQYF TGTGCCAGCAGCTTATCCTCTATTATGGAGACCCAGTACTTC
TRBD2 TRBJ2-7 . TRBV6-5 CASTAALGGSYEQYF TGTGCCAGCACCGCGGCCCTCGGGGGGTCCTACGAGCAGTACTTC
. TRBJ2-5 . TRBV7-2 CASRSMRQAQETQYF TGTGCCAGCAGGTCTATGAGACAGGCCCAAGAGACCCAGTACTTC
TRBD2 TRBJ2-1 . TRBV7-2 CASSTRTSGSYNEQFF TGTGCCAGCAGCACTCGGACTAGCGGTTCCTACAATGAGCAGTTCTTC
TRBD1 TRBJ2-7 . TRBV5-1 CASSLRDSYEQYF TGCGCCAGCAGCTTAAGGGACAGCTACGAGCAGTACTTC
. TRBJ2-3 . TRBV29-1 CSVDTIRDLGTDTQYF TGCAGCGTTGACACGATCCGGGACTTGGGCACAGATACGCAGTATTTT